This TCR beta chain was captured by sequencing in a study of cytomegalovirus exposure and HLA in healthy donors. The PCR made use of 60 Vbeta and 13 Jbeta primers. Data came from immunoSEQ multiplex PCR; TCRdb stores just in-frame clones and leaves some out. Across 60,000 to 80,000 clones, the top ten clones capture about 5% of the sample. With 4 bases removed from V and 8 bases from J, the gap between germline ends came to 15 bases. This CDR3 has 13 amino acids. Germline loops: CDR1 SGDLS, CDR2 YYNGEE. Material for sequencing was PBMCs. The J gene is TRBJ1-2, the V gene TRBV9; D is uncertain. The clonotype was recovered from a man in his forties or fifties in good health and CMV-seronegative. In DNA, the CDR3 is TGTGCCAGCAGCCCGGGAGACATCCACGGCTACACCTTC. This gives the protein CASSPGDIHGYTF.